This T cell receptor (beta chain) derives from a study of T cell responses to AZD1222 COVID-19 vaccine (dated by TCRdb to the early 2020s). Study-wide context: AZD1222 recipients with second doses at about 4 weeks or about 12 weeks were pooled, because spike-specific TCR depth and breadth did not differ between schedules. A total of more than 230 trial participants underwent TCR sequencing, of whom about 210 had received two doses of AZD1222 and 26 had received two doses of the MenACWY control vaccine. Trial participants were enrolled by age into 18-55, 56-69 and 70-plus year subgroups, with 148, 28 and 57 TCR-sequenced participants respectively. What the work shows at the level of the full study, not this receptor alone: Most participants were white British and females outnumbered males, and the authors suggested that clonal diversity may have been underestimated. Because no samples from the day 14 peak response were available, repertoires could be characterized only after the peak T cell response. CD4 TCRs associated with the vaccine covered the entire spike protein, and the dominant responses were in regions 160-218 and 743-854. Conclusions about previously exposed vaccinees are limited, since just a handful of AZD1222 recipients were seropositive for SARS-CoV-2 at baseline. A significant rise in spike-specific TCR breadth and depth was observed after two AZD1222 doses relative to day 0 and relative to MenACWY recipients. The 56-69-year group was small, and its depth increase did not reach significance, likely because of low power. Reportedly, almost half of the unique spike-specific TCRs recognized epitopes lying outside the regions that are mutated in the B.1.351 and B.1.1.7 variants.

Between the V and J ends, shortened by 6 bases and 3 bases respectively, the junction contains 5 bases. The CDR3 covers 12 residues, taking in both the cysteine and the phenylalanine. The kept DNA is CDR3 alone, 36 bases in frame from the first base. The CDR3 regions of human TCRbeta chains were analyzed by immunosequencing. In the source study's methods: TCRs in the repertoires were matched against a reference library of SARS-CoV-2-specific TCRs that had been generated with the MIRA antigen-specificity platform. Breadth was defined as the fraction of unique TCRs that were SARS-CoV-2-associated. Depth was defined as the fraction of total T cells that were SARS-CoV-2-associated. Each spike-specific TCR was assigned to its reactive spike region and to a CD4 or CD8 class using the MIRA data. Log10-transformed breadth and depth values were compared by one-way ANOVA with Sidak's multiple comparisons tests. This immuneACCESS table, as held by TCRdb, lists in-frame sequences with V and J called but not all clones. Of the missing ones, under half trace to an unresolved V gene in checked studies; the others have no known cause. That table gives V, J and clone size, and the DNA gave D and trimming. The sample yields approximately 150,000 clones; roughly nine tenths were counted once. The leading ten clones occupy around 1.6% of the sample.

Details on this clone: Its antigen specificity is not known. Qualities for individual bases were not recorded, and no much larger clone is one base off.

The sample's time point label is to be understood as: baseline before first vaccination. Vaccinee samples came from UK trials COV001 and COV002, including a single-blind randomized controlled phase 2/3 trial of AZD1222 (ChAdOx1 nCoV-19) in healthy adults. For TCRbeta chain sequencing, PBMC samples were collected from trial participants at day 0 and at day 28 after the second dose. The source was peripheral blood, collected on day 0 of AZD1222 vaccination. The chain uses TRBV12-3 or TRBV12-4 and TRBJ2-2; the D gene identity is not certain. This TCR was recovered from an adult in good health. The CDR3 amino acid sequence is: CASSPHTGELFF. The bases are TGTGCCAGCAGCCCGCACACCGGGGAGCTGTTTTTT.